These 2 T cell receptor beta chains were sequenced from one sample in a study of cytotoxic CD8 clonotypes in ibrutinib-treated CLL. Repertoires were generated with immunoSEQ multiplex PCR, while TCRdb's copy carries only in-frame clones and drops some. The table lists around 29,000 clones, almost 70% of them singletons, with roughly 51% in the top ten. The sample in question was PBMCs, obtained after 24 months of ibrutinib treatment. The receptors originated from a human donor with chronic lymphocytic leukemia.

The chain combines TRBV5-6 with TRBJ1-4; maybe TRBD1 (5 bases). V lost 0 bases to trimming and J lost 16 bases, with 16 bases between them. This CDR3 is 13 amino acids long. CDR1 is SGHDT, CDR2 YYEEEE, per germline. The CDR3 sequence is CASSLGSFGASFF. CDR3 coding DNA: TGTGCCAGCAGCTTGGGCAGTTTTGGGGCTTCGTTTTTT.

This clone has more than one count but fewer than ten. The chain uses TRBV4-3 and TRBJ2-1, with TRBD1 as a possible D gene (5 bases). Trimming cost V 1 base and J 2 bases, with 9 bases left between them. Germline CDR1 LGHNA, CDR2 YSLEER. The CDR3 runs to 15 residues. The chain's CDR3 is CASSQVRVPYNEQFF. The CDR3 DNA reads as TGCGCCAGCAGCCAAGTCAGGGTACCCTACAATGAGCAGTTCTTC.